This T cell receptor beta chain appears in the sequencing data of a study of blood T cell repertoires in COVID-19. The overall study: Some COVID-19 samples were acute and others convalescent; all came from the United States, Italy and Spain. T cells, B-cell-depleted T cells, or PBMCs supplied cDNA or gDNA.

The germline V and J ends were trimmed by 6 bases and 0 bases, with 8 bases remaining between them. The CDR3 extends over 13 amino acids. Germline V CDR1 and CDR2: MRHNA, SNTAGT. Participants were aged about 18 to 100 years from more than 20 US areas. Cohort placement rested on clinical history that participants reported themselves. Only in-frame clones appear in the TCRdb table, and some are missing; sequencing was by immunoSEQ multiplex PCR. The data contain about 300,000 clones, roughly 86% of them singletons. The receptor was derived from a woman aged 50 to 60 who had been exposed to COVID-19. The chain recombines TRBV6-4 with TRBJ1-1; TRBD1 is a possible D gene (5 bases). Sequenced: PBMCs or T cells enriched from blood (not recorded which). In DNA form, the CDR3 reads TGTGCCAGCAGCAGGGCCATGAACACTGAAGCTTTCTTT. It translates to CASSRAMNTEAFF.